Shown below are 6 T cell receptor beta chains from a single sample sequenced in a study of blood T cell repertoires in COVID-19. TCRdb's table, derived via immunoSEQ multiplex PCR, lists solely in-frame clones and lacks some. The sample has about 53,000 clones, over 90% seen once; the top ten hold over 3%. The sample was peripheral blood. The receptors were gathered from a human donor in a cohort sampled during active COVID-19.

The V and J genes are TRBV5-1 and TRBJ1-2; TRBD1 might be the D (6 bases). Germline V gives CDR1 SGHRS, CDR2 YFSETQ. CDR3 length: 14 residues. V gave up 1 base and J gave up 4 bases, with 11 bases separating them. CDR3 coding DNA: TGCGCCAGCAGCTTGCAGGGGTACCCCTATGGCTACACCTTC. Encoded protein: CASSLQGYPYGYTF.

V gene TRBV7-9 combines with J gene TRBJ2-5; no reliable D call. V was pared by 8 bases and J by 5 bases, with 12 bases between. Germline CDR1 reads SEHNR; CDR2 reads FQNEAQ (reference sequence). The CDR3 sequence is 12 residues long. DNA of the CDR3: TGTGCCAGCTCGGGTGCCGGCGAGACCCAGTACTTC. This codes for CASSGAGETQYF.

In DNA form, the CDR3 reads TGTGCCAGCAGTGACTCTCTAGCGTACCCCTACAATGAGCAGTTCTTC. Amino acid sequence: CASSDSLAYPYNEQFF. The chain employs TRBV6-4 and TRBJ2-1; weak D call: TRBD2 (6 bases). Germline CDR1 is MRHNA and CDR2 is SNTAGT. The CDR3 extends over 16 amino acids. V shed 0 bases and J shed 2 bases, with 11 bases lying between them.

This chain connects TRBV21-1 to TRBJ2-7; the listed D gene, TRBD1, was not tested against the DNA. TRBV21-1 is deemed a pseudogene. The CDR3 is made up of 15 amino acids. The CDR3 here is CASRTFLAGKDEQYF. The CDR3, as DNA: TGTGCCAGCAGAACCTTCCTGGCAGGGAAGGACGAGCAGTACTTC.

CDR3 sequence reads: CASSLLPYITGDYGYTF. CDR3 sequence (DNA): TGTGCCAGCAGCTTATTGCCATATATTACAGGGGACTATGGCTACACCTTC. The chain couples TRBV7-2 to TRBJ1-2; TRBD1 matches 7 bases. The germline V gene encodes CDR1 SGHTA and CDR2 FQGNSA. Trimming removed 2 bases from V and 3 bases from J; junction bases left unmatched: 12. There are 17 residues in the CDR3.

This clone has a single count. The J gene is TRBJ2-2, the V gene TRBV28; D unclear. CDR3 size: 13 residues. Per germline, CDR1 MDHEN and CDR2 SYDVKM. V lost 5 bases, J lost 7 bases, and 11 bases lay in between. CDR3 amino acids: CASSLPAIGELFF. CDR3 DNA: TGTGCCAGCAGTCTTCCCGCGATCGGGGAGCTGTTTTTT.